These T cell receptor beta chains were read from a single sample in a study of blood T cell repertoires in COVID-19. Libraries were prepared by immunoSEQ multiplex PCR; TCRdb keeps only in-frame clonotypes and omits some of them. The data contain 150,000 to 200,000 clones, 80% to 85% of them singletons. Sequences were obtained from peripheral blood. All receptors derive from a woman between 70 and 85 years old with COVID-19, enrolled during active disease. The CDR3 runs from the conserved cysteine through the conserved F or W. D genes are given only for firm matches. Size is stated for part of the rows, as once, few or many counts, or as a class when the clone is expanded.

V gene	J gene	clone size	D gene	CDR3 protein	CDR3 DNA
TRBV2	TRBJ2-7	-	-	CASSVSSYEQYF	TGTGCCAGCAGTGTCTCTTCCTACGAGCAGTACTTC
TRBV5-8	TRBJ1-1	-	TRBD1	CASSLRDRGTEAFF	TGTGCCAGCAGCTTGCGGGACAGGGGTACTGAAGCTTTCTTT
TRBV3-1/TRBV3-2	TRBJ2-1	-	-	CASSQVSRFEQFF	TGTGCCAGCAGCCAAGTGAGCCGATTTGAGCAGTTCTTC
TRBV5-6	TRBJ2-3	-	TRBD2	CASSSSGSRFGTDTQYF	TGTGCCAGCAGCTCTAGCGGGAGTCGTTTTGGCACAGATACGCAGTATTTT
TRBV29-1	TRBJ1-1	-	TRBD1	CSGGQGATEAFF	TGCAGCGGTGGGCAGGGGGCTACTGAAGCTTTCTTT
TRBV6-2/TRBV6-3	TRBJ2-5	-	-	CASSETGEETQYF	TGTGCCAGCAGCGAGACAGGAGAAGAGACCCAGTACTTC
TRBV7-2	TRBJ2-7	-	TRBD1	CASSSRRPGQESSSYEQYF	TGTGCCAGCAGCTCGCGGAGGCCCGGACAGGAATCAAGCTCCTACGAGCAGTACTTC
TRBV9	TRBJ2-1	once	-	CASSVAPEFGEQFF	TGTGCCAGCAGCGTAGCACCGGAGTTCGGTGAGCAGTTCTTC
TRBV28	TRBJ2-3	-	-	CATHNVGGTDTQYF	TGTGCCACCCATAATGTGGGAGGCACAGATACGCAGTATTTT
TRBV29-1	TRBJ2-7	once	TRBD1	CSVTGFDEQYF	TGCAGCGTGACAGGGTTTGACGAGCAGTACTTC
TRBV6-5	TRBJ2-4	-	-	CASRDTGMAKNIQYF	TGTGCCAGCAGAGACACAGGGATGGCCAAAAACATTCAGTACTTC
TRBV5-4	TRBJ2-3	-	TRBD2	CASSLSTRERTDTQYF	TGTGCCAGCAGCTTGAGTACGCGGGAGCGCACAGATACGCAGTATTTT
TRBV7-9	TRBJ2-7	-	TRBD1	CASSLPGQGTYEQYF	TGTGCCAGCAGCTTACCGGGACAGGGGACCTACGAGCAGTACTTC
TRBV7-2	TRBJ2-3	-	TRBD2	CASSSATSGSILYTQYF	TGTGCCAGCAGCTCGGCGACTAGCGGGAGTATACTATATACGCAGTATTTT
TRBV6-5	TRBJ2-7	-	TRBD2	CASSYMSGSSYEQYF	TGTGCCAGCAGTTACATGAGCGGGAGCTCCTACGAGCAGTACTTC
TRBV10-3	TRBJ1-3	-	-	CAISDRPLGTIYF	TGTGCCATCAGCGACAGGCCCTTAGGCACCATATATTTT
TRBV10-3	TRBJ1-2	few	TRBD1	CAISGDRGPGYGYTF	TGTGCCATCAGTGGGGACAGGGGGCCGGGGTATGGCTACACCTTC
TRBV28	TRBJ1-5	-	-	CASSPTGRVNQPQHF	TGTGCCAGCAGCCCGACAGGCCGGGTCAATCAGCCCCAGCATTTT
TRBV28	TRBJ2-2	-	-	CASTLFANTGELFF	TGTGCCAGCACCCTATTTGCGAACACCGGGGAGCTGTTTTTT
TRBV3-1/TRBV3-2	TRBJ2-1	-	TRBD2	CASSQGPGLDYNEQFF	TGTGCCAGCAGCCAAGGCCCGGGACTAGACTACAATGAGCAGTTCTTC
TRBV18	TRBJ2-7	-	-	CASSPAGSGSYEQYF	TGTGCCAGCTCACCTGCGGGGAGCGGCTCCTACGAGCAGTACTTC
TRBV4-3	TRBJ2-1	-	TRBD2	CASSQDLTSGTYNEQFF	TGCGCCAGCAGCCAAGATTTGACTAGCGGAACCTACAATGAGCAGTTCTTC
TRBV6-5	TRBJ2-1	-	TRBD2	CASRTSSGKQFF	TGTGCCAGCAGAACATCTAGCGGGAAGCAGTTCTTC
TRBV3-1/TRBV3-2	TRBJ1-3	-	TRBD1	CASWGQGAGNTIYF	TGTGCCAGCTGGGGCCAGGGGGCTGGAAACACCATATATTTT
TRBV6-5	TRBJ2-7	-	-	CASSSAGKQYF	TGTGCCAGCAGCTCCGCAGGGAAGCAGTACTTC
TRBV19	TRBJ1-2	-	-	CASSIRAYGYTF	TGTGCCAGTAGTATACGCGCCTATGGCTACACCTTC
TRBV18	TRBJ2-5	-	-	CASSPRSQETQYF	TGTGCCAGCTCACCAAGGAGCCAAGAGACCCAGTACTTC
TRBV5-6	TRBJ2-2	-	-	CASSETKRELFF	TGTGCCAGCAGCGAGACTAAGCGGGAGCTGTTTTTT
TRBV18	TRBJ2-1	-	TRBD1	CASSEWGQGSYNEQFF	TGTGCCAGTTCTGAATGGGGACAGGGATCCTACAATGAGCAGTTCTTC
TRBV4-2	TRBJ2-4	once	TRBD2	CASSQDQRLAGIQYF	TGTGCCAGCAGCCAAGATCAGCGGCTAGCGGGCATTCAGTACTTC
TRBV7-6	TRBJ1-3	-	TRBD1	CASSSTGTSGNTIYF	TGTGCCAGCAGCTCGACAGGGACCTCTGGAAACACCATATATTTT
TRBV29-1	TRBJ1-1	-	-	CSVTAGAPEAFF	TGCAGCGTGACCGCGGGTGCGCCTGAAGCTTTCTTT
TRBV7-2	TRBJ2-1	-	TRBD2	CASSLVTSGKGEQFF	TGTGCCAGCAGCTTAGTGACTAGCGGGAAGGGTGAGCAGTTCTTC
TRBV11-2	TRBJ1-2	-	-	CASSSSAGYYTF	TGTGCCAGCAGCTCCTCGGCAGGCTACTACACCTTC
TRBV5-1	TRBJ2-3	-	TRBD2	CASSPGTNPDTQYF	TGCGCCAGCAGCCCCGGGACTAACCCAGATACGCAGTATTTT
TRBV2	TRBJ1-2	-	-	CASSPLRESGNYGYTF	TGTGCCAGCAGTCCCCTAAGGGAGTCGGGGAACTATGGCTACACCTTC
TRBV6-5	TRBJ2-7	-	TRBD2	CASRRELGEQYF	TGTGCCAGCCGGCGGGAGTTAGGCGAGCAGTACTTC
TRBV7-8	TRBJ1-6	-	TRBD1	CASSLLPATGQSPLHF	TGTGCCAGCAGCCTCCTCCCCGCGACAGGGCAATCACCCCTCCACTTT
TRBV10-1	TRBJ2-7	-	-	CASSRDTSHEQYF	TGCGCCAGCAGTCGGGACACCTCCCACGAGCAGTACTTC
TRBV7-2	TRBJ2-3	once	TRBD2	CASSLGGSGRPATDTQYF	TGTGCCAGCAGCTTAGGAGGTAGCGGGAGGCCGGCCACAGATACGCAGTATTTT
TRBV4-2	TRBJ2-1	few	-	CASSQDAWRGPEGEQFF	TGTGCCAGCAGCCAAGATGCATGGCGGGGTCCTGAGGGTGAGCAGTTCTTC
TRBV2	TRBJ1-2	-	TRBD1	CASRGTDRDRYTF	TGTGCCAGCAGGGGAACGGACAGGGATCGCTACACCTTC
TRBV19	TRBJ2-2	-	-	CASRRLSGELFF	TGTGCCAGTAGGCGTCTTTCCGGGGAGCTGTTTTTT
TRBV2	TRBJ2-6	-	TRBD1	CASSRDRAPRPGANVLTF	TGTGCCAGCAGTAGGGACAGGGCTCCCCGCCCTGGGGCCAACGTCCTGACTTTC
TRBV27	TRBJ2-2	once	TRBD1	CASSRQGRTGELFF	TGTGCCAGCAGCCGACAGGGGCGCACCGGGGAGCTGTTTTTT
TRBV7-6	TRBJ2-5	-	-	CASSAGPRETQYF	TGTGCCAGCAGCGCGGGACCCAGAGAGACCCAGTACTTC
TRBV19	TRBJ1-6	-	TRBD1	CASSSDGTGGGSPLHF	TGTGCCAGTAGTTCAGACGGGACAGGAGGAGGGTCACCCCTCCACTTT